This note documents a single T cell receptor beta chain sequence. In its sample, this clone was seen a few times. There is no known antigen for this receptor. No base quality information exists; no much larger clone differs at one position. The data belong to a study of early stage breast cancer tumors (dated by TCRdb to 2015 to 2018). Concerning the study at large: Of the approximately 15 invasive breast tumors, roughly 13 were found to be estrogen receptor-positive, progesterone receptor-positive and HER2-negative. Most of the 12 ER+/PR+/HER2- tumors were invasive ductal carcinomas, while the other four were invasive lobular carcinomas. On average, each sample had about 10-fold read coverage. The samples as a whole yielded 2 million to 3 million detected templates, corresponding to 850,000 to 1,400,000 unique clonotypes.

From its cysteine to its phenylalanine, the CDR3 spans 15 amino acids. Only the CDR3 region is kept as DNA, spanning 45 bases read in frame from base 1. Looking up the germline V gene yields CDR1 SGHRS and CDR2 YFSETQ. Cut back by 1 base and 1 base, the V and J ends lie 8 bases apart. What the research found in general, with its limitations: Because the cohort was small, a breakdown by tumor subtype could not be done. Compared with adjacent normal breast tissue, tumors had roughly 2.5-fold higher T cell density and higher clonality. Repertoires from blood and normal breast were more alike than repertoires from blood and tumor, and in about 90% of the 16 patients, comparing each tissue with blood separated tumor from normal. Enriched TCRB sequences shared across patients were mostly commonly generated sequences, unlikely to play an important role in the tumor microenvironment. Chain pairing and functional markers such as CD4, CD8 and FOXP3 were missed by bulk genomic DNA sequencing of unsorted cells.

Each sample was amplified as two independent genomic DNA replicates: 0.5 to 0.65 ug for blood and around 1.4 ug for tumor or normal breast. Following the manufacturer's instructions, the ImmunoSeq Intro kit was used to carry out TCRB sequencing on genomic DNA. Multiplex PCR ran 30 to 40 cycles with proprietary primers and spike-in control sequences for absolute quantification. Single-end 150-bp reads were used to sequence an 87-bp fragment spanning the CDR3 plus the flanking V and J genes. Seven samples, each with two replicates, were multiplexed per lane of an Illumina MiSeq using version 3.0 chemistry. The authors processed their data as follows. Raw data were processed by the vendor's proprietary pipeline, with both replicates merged into one result per sample. Clonotypes were defined as productive rearrangements sharing the V-gene family, CDR3 amino acid sequence and J-gene segment. To compute clonality, the normalized Shannon entropy (Pielou evenness) of TCRB abundances was subtracted from 1. To estimate T cell density, the total number of templates was divided by the input cell count, which was inferred from how much DNA went in. Recon, run with its default parameters, was used to estimate overall repertoire diversity and clonality. Tumor-enriched clonotypes were defined as having over 0.1% abundance in tumor and at least 32-fold higher abundance than in normal breast. Drawn from immuneACCESS, this table holds only the in-frame rearrangements with V and J called that TCRdb kept. Clones are partly lost; checked studies trace under half to an unresolved V gene and leave the rest unexplained. That table furnishes V, J and clone size, whereas the DNA furnished D and trimming. The table for this sample lists under 2,000 clones; roughly 77% of them were counted only once. Of the sample, around 7.7% is held by the ten largest clones.

Adjacent normal breast tissue was collected roughly 1.7-4 cm away from the tumor, rinsed in PBS and stored in prechilled RNAlater. Normal breast tissue often required roughly 90-310 mg of tissue for sufficient DNA because of high lipid content and low cell density. The study profiled bulk TCR beta-chain repertoires in matched peripheral blood, tumor and adjacent normal breast tissue taken from about 16 patients with early-stage breast cancer. The Qiagen AllPrep DNA/RNA Mini kit was used for genomic DNA extraction. The clonotype comes from a person aged 70 to 85 with breast cancer. Rearrangement joined TRBV5-1 to TRBJ2-2, and perhaps TRBD2 as D gene, on 5 matching bases. Sequenced input: normal breast tissue next to the tumor. The CDR3 region has the sequence CASSLLAMNTGELFF. DNA sequence: TGCGCCAGCAGCTTGTTAGCGATGAACACCGGGGAGCTGTTTTTT. The full variable domain, with segments outside the CDR3 supplied by the reference TRBV5-1 and TRBJ2-2 proteins, appears as KAGVTQTPRYLIKTRGQQVTLSCSPISGHRSVSWYQQTPGQGLQFLFEYFSETQRNKGNFPGRFSGRQFSNSRSEMNVSTLELGDSALYLCASSLLAMNTGELFFGEGSRLTVL.